The 32 T cell receptor beta chains below all came from one sample that was sequenced in a study of T-cell memory formation after mild COVID-19. One entry per CDR3 protein results from TCRdb running MiXCR on the 5' RACE reads. The top ten clones hold 1.4% of a sample with roughly 47,000 distinct CDR3 sequences, 7% to 8% of them seen once. The specimen sequenced was PBMCs or a T cell subset sorted from them (not recorded which). These receptors were taken from a man aged 18 to 30 who had mild COVID-19 (a few samples of this study predate the infection). Cell type and time point are not known.

This chain connects TRBV28 to TRBJ2-7; D unresolved. The CDR3 length is 14 residues. V lost 7 bases to trimming and J lost 2 bases, with 15 bases between them. CDR1 MDHEN and CDR2 SYDVKM come from the germline V gene. This chain's CDR3 is CASTHADTPYEQYV. The DNA for the CDR3 is TGTGCCAGCACCCACGCAGATACTCCCTACGAGCAGTACGTC.

This clonotype has ten or more counts. V gene TRBV6-1 combines with J gene TRBJ2-7; D might be TRBD1 (7 bases). The V gene's germline CDR1 is MNHNS and CDR2 SASEGT. The CDR3 runs 14 residues. Trimming took off 0 bases at V and 6 bases at J, with 12 bases between the two ends. The CDR3 sequence: CASSEATGRPEQYF. The DNA of the CDR3 is TGTGCCAGCAGTGAAGCGACAGGGAGGCCCGAGCAGTACTTC.

The CDR3 is CASSSGPRAEQYV. The CDR3 DNA sequence: TGTGCCAGCAGTTCCGGGCCCCGGGCCGAGCAGTACGTC. The V gene is TRBV2, the J gene TRBJ2-7; D is unclear. This CDR3 has 13 amino acids. The V gene's germline CDR1 is SNHLY and CDR2 FYNNEI. Trimming took off 5 bases at V and 6 bases at J, with 14 bases between the two ends.

This clonotype has more than one count but fewer than ten. The V gene is TRBV6-5, the J gene TRBJ1-1; D uncertain. The CDR3 runs 11 residues. Germline lookup yields CDR1 MNHEY and CDR2 SVGAGI. V was pared by 5 bases and J by 6 bases, with 7 bases between. The CDR3 region is CASSRGAEAFF. As DNA, the CDR3 is TGTGCCAGCAGTCGCGGCGCTGAAGCTTTCTTT.

This clonotype was found a few times. This chain uses TRBV11-2 with TRBJ2-5; D call uncertain. Trimming stripped 0 bases from V and 9 bases from J, with 8 bases between. Germline values: CDR1 SGHAT, CDR2 FQNNGV. The CDR3 is 12 residues long. The CDR3 protein is CASSLDQMAQYF. The CDR3 region has the DNA TGTGCCAGCAGCTTAGATCAAATGGCCCAGTACTTC.

V and J are TRBV7-6 and TRBJ1-2; TRBD1 is a possible D gene (5 bases). V was cut by 6 bases and J by 3 bases, with 17 bases left in between. Germline V gene data show CDR1 as SGHVS and CDR2 as FNYEAQ. This CDR3 comprises 15 residues. The CDR3 region has the DNA TGTGCCAGCAGTTCTCCTGACCAGGGCTACTATGGCTACACCTTC. This encodes CASSSPDQGYYGYTF. The full variable domain, its missing parts supplied by reference TRBV7-6 and TRBJ1-2, is GAGVSQSPRYKVTKRGQDVALRCDPISGHVSLYWYRQALGQGPEFLTYFNYEAQQDKSGLPNDRFSAERPEGSISTLTIQRTEQRDSAMYRCASSSPDQGYYGYTFGSGTRLTVV.

The rearrangement joins TRBV2 to TRBJ1-1, with 8 bases matching TRBD1. Germline V gives CDR1 SNHLY, CDR2 FYNNEI. This CDR3 is 14 amino acids long. The trim removed 6 bases at V and 0 bases at J, leaving 3 bases unmatched. The CDR3 is CASRGQVMNTEAFF. The CDR3, as DNA: TGTGCCAGCAGGGGACAGGTAATGAACACTGAAGCTTTCTTT.

A few counts support this clonotype. The chain combines TRBV4-2 with TRBJ1-3, with unresolved D. The CDR3 runs to 17 residues. Germline loops: CDR1 LGHNA, CDR2 YNFKEQ. Trimming removed 3 bases at V and 0 bases at J, with 15 bases between. CDR3 residues: CASSQDTQQRSGNTIYF. CDR3 nucleotides: TGTGCCAGCAGCCAGGATACACAACAGCGCTCTGGAAACACCATATATTTT.

This clonotype showed up just a few times. This rearrangement joins TRBV28 to TRBJ2-3; D is ambiguous. The germline V and J ends were trimmed by 7 bases and 8 bases, with 7 bases remaining between them. The CDR3 totals 10 residues. Germline V gene sequence: CDR1 MDHEN, CDR2 SYDVKM. The CDR3 coding sequence is TGTGCCAGCATGAGAGTTACGCAGTATTTT. It translates to CASMRVTQYF.

This clonotype was recorded a few times. J is TRBJ2-3 and V is TRBV6-6; 7 positions agree with TRBD1. The CDR3 runs to 11 residues. Per the germline V gene, CDR1 is MNHNY and CDR2 is SVGAGI (reference sequence). The junction had 6 bases not matched to a gene; V was cut back by 5 bases and J by 13 bases. For the CDR3, the DNA is TGTGCCAGCAGTCACGCCGGACAGGAGTATTTT. It codes for CASSHAGQEYF.

This chain connects TRBV7-3 to TRBJ2-3, with 7 bases matching TRBD2. There are 15 residues in the CDR3. Per the germline V gene, CDR1 is SGHTA and CDR2 is FQGTGA. V lost 3 bases to trimming and J lost 3 bases; unmatched junction nucleotides: 6. In DNA, the CDR3 is TGTGCCAGCAGCTTTGGGGGGGGATTGACAGATACGCAGTATTTT. Translating it yields CASSFGGGLTDTQYF.

This clonotype was seen a handful of times. The CDR3 sequence: CASSQDGGQTNQPQHF. CDR3 sequence (DNA): TGTGCCAGCAGCCAAGACGGAGGACAGACGAATCAGCCCCAGCATTTT. The chain employs TRBV4-2 and TRBJ1-5; weak D call: TRBD1 (6 bases). The V gene's germline CDR1 is LGHNA and CDR2 YNFKEQ. Trimming removed 0 bases from V and 4 bases from J, with 13 bases in between. The CDR3 sequence is 16 residues long.

The chain has TRBV7-9 and TRBJ1-4, with D possibly TRBD1 on 5 matching bases. V was cut by 2 bases and J by 8 bases, with 12 bases left in between. This CDR3 has 14 residues. The germline V gene encodes CDR1 SEHNR and CDR2 FQNEAQ (reference sequence). The CDR3 reads CASSLQGTWEKLFF. The CDR3 bases are TGTGCCAGCAGCTTACAGGGCACTTGGGAAAAACTGTTTTTT.

In this sample, this clonotype turned up many times. Sequence at one end of the junction differs from germline and may be a read error. The chain combines TRBV7-7 with TRBJ2-1; 13 bases agree with TRBD2. The CDR3 contains 13 residues. CDR1 and CDR2 from the germline V gene are SSHAT and FNYEAQ (reference sequence). The CDR3 here is CASSTGLAGEQFF. The CDR3 bases are TGTGCTAGCAGCACGGGACTAGCGGGGGAGCAGTTCTTC.

This clonotype was seen a few times. The genes are TRBV7-3 and TRBJ2-2; no reliable D call. This CDR3 is built from 16 residues. The germline V gene has CDR1 SGHTA and CDR2 FQGTGA. Trimming removed 1 base from V and 6 bases from J, with 15 bases in between. CDR3 sequence (DNA): TGTGCCAGCAGCTTAAATAGCCAGACGGTGGCCGGGGAGCTGTTTTTT. Translating gives CASSLNSQTVAGELFF.

This clonotype showed up just a few times. The chain joins TRBV12-3 or TRBV12-4 to TRBJ1-1; no clear D gene. The CDR3 length is 14 residues. Trimming took 6 bases from V and 6 from J, leaving 17 bases between them. DNA for the CDR3: TGTGCCAGCAGCACCGGGATTCCTTACGCTGAAGCTTTCTTT. Encoded protein: CASSTGIPYAEAFF.

This clonotype occurred a few times. The V gene is TRBV7-9, the J gene TRBJ1-1, with 7 positions matching TRBD1. V trimming: 3 bases; J trimming: 4 bases; junction bases outside the gene matches: 5. The CDR3 length is 14 residues. The germline CDR1 and CDR2 sequences are SEHNR and FQNEAQ (reference sequence). The CDR3 here is CASSFSTGATEAFF. The CDR3 bases are TGTGCCAGCAGCTTTAGCACAGGGGCCACTGAAGCTTTCTTT. The full variable domain, in which reference TRBV7-9 and TRBJ1-1 provide the parts outside the CDR3, is DTGVSQNPRHKITKRGQNVTFRCDPISEHNRLYWYRQTLGQGPEFLTYFQNEAQLEKSRLLSDRFSAERPKGSFSTLEIQRTEQGDSAMYLCASSFSTGATEAFFGQGTRLTVV.

This chain connects TRBV11-2 to TRBJ1-6; D remains ambiguous. Germline CDR1 SGHAT, CDR2 FQNNGV. This CDR3 region has 13 residues. V lost 5 bases and J lost 5, with 7 bases in between. This chain's CDR3 is CASSLVDNSPLHF. The CDR3 region has the DNA TGTGCCAGCAGCCTGGTGGATAATTCACCCCTCCACTTT.

This clonotype has only a few counts. The chain links TRBV7-9 to TRBJ1-1, with 7 bases aligning to TRBD1. The CDR3 is 14 residues long. Looked up from germline, CDR1 is SEHNR and CDR2 is FQNEAQ (reference sequence). With 9 bases clipped from V and 0 bases from J, the junction kept 7 bases outside the gene matches. In DNA, the CDR3 is TGTGCCAGAGAACCGGGACAGATGAACACTGAAGCTTTCTTT. Its translation: CAREPGQMNTEAFF.

This clonotype was observed at least ten times. This CDR3 reads CASSQDLASGNTDTQYF. In DNA, the CDR3 is TGTGCCAGCAGCCAAGATCTGGCTAGCGGAAACACAGATACGCAGTATTTT. The chain employs TRBV4-2 and TRBJ2-3, with 7 bases lining up with TRBD2. The trim removed 0 bases at V and 2 bases at J, leaving 8 bases unmatched. Germline values: CDR1 LGHNA, CDR2 YNFKEQ. The CDR3 is made up of 17 amino acids.

The sample holds a few counts of this clonotype. The chain recombines TRBV5-1 with TRBJ2-2, with TRBD1 as a possible D gene (5 bases). CDR3 length: 13 residues. V lost 0 bases and J 6 bases, leaving 6 bases between the germline ends. CDR1 SGHRS and CDR2 YFSETQ come from the germline V gene. CDR3 DNA: TGCGCCAGCAGCTTGGCCAGGGCCGGGGAGCTGTTTTTT. It codes for CASSLARAGELFF.

The chain uses TRBV5-1 and TRBJ2-2, with 9 bases aligning to TRBD2. The CDR3 covers 15 residues. The V gene end was trimmed by 0 bases and the J gene end by 4 bases; junction bases not matched to a gene: 1. The germline gives CDR1 SGHRS, CDR2 YFSETQ. As DNA, the CDR3 is TGCGCCAGCAGCTTGGGACTAGCGGTCACCGGGGAGCTGTTTTTT. Translated, it gives CASSLGLAVTGELFF.

The CDR3 is CASSLRGQDGYTF. CDR3 DNA: TGTGCCAGCAGTCTCAGGGGGCAAGATGGCTACACCTTC. The V gene is TRBV12-3 or TRBV12-4, the J gene TRBJ1-2; 8 positions agree with TRBD1. CDR3 length equals 13 residues. J lost 6 bases, V lost 5 bases, and 5 bases had no gene match.

By proportion, this clonotype is medium-sized. The V and J genes are TRBV5-1 and TRBJ1-5, with unresolved D. The CDR3 has 13 residues. V dropped 1 base and J dropped 2 bases, with 4 bases sitting between them. Germline V gives CDR1 SGHRS, CDR2 YFSETQ. CDR3 loop: CASSLNGNQPQHF. CDR3 bases: TGCGCCAGCAGCTTGAACGGCAATCAGCCCCAGCATTTT.

This clonotype came up a few times. The rearrangement links TRBV5-4 to TRBJ2-7; 9 bases align to TRBD1. The V gene's germline CDR1 is SGHNT and CDR2 YYREEE (reference sequence). The CDR3 extends over 15 amino acids. With 2 bases clipped from V and 0 bases from J, the junction kept 3 bases outside the gene matches. The CDR3 nucleotides are TGTGCCAGCAGCTTAGGACAGGGGAGCTCCTACGAGCAGTACTTC. Translated, it gives CASSLGQGSSYEQYF. The entire variable domain, with the rest obtained from reference TRBV5-4 and TRBJ2-7, is as follows: ETGVTQSPTHLIKTRGQQVTLRCSSQSGHNTVSWYQQALGQGPQFIFQYYREEENGRGNFPPRFSGLQFPNYSSELNVNALELDDSALYLCASSLGQGSSYEQYFGPGTRLTVT.

There are many counts of this clonotype. The chain joins TRBV12-3 or TRBV12-4 to TRBJ2-2; 11 positions agree with TRBD2. The CDR3 is 16 residues long. With 5 bases clipped from V and 4 bases from J, the junction kept 6 bases outside the gene matches. CDR3 residues: CASSMALAGVTGELFF. CDR3 DNA: TGTGCCAGCAGTATGGCACTAGCGGGGGTCACCGGGGAGCTGTTTTTT.

In its sample, this clonotype was seen a few times. This CDR3 reads CASSLDGAGSGQPQHF. The CDR3 coding sequence is TGTGCCAGCAGCTTAGATGGGGCAGGGTCCGGTCAGCCCCAGCATTTT. The chain recombines TRBV7-8 with TRBJ1-5; maybe TRBD1 (5 bases). Germline values: CDR1 SGHVS, CDR2 FQNEAQ. This CDR3 has 16 residues. Between the trimmed V and J ends, which lost 1 base and 6 bases, there was a span of 16 bases.

This clonotype was observed many times. The V and J genes are TRBV7-2 and TRBJ2-7; weak D call: TRBD1 (6 bases). Trimming removed 5 bases from V and 5 bases from J, with 13 bases in between. Per the germline V gene, CDR1 is SGHTA and CDR2 is FQGNSA. This CDR3 contains 13 residues. The CDR3 region has the DNA TGTGCCAGCAGCACGCAACAGGGAAACGAGCAGTACTTC. This translates into CASSTQQGNEQYF.

A few counts support this clonotype. The chain employs TRBV20-1 and TRBJ2-6; no clear D gene. From germline, CDR1 is DFQATT and CDR2 SNEGSKA (reference sequence). Trimming took 1 base from V and 2 from J, leaving 6 bases between them. CDR3 length: 14 amino acids. The CDR3 region is CSARVGTGANVLTF. CDR3 sequence (DNA): TGCAGTGCTAGAGTTGGGACTGGGGCCAACGTCCTGACTTTC.

The J gene is TRBJ2-7, the V gene TRBV11-2, with 7 bases matching TRBD2. CDR1 SGHAT and CDR2 FQNNGV come from the germline V gene. V lost 1 base and J lost 3; bases outside the gene matches: 6. CDR3 size: 15 residues. The chain's CDR3 is CASSLGTSLVYEQYF. CDR3 in DNA: TGTGCCAGCAGCTTAGGGACTAGTTTAGTCTACGAGCAGTACTTC. Full variable domain (outside the CDR3, taken from reference TRBV11-2 and TRBJ2-7): EAGVAQSPRYKIIEKRQSVAFWCNPISGHATLYWYQQILGQGPKLLIQFQNNGVVDDSQLPKDRFSAERLKGVDSTLKIQPAKLEDSAVYLCASSLGTSLVYEQYFGPGTRLTVT.

The V gene is TRBV6-2 or TRBV6-3, the J gene TRBJ2-4; a possible D gene is TRBD2 (6 bases). Germline assignment: CDR1 MNHEY and CDR2 SVGEGT. The length of the CDR3 is 15 residues. The V and J ends lost 2 bases and 0 bases respectively, with 8 bases between them. The CDR3 DNA is TGTGCCAGCAGTTACGAGGGACTAGCCAAAAACATTCAGTACTTC. Protein product: CASSYEGLAKNIQYF.

This clonotype was observed a few times. The chain joins TRBV6-2 or TRBV6-3 to TRBJ1-1; 10 bases align to TRBD1. V shed 6 bases and J 0 bases; nucleotides not matched to a gene: 7. The CDR3 runs to 16 residues. The V gene's germline CDR1 is MNHEY and CDR2 SVGEGT. The CDR3 nucleotides are TGTGCCAGCAGAGGGACAGGGGAACGGTTGAACACTGAAGCTTTCTTT. Its protein is CASRGTGERLNTEAFF.